The present entry profiles one T cell receptor (beta chain) with its context. V lost 5 bases, J lost 8 bases, and 18 bases lay in between. Germline V gene sequence: CDR1 MNHEY, CDR2 SVGEGT. The CDR3 has 15 amino acids. The record originates from a study of blood T cell repertoires in COVID-19. Produced via immunoSEQ multiplex PCR; TCRdb's table is partial and in-frame only. Altogether 43,000 or so clones are present, around 90% being singletons, with the ten largest covering around 9.1%. This TCR came from an elderly woman with active COVID-19. Material: peripheral blood. The chain carries TRBV6-2 or TRBV6-3 and TRBJ1-4; no definite D call. The CDR3 region has the DNA TGTGCCAGCAGTACCCTGGAACAGATAGACGAAAAACTGTTTTTT. Its protein product is CASSTLEQIDEKLFF.